Listed here are 16 T cell receptor beta chains from one sample, sequenced in a study of cytomegalovirus exposure and HLA in healthy donors. 13 Jbeta primers and 60 Vbeta primers were used for the PCR. Libraries were prepared by immunoSEQ multiplex PCR; TCRdb keeps only in-frame clonotypes and omits some of them. The sample contains around 150,000 clones, roughly three quarters of which appear only once. Sequencing was performed on PBMCs. These receptors came from a young man in good health and CMV-seronegative.

This chain uses TRBV28 with TRBJ1-2; D remains unclear. Deletions cut 5 bases from V and 3 bases from J, with 7 bases between. The CDR3 has 12 amino acids. The germline V gene encodes CDR1 MDHEN and CDR2 SYDVKM. The CDR3 nucleotides read TGTGCCAGCAGTCTCGTTGACTATGGCTACACCTTC. The encoded protein is CASSLVDYGYTF.

The chain has TRBV11-3 and TRBJ2-5, with D tentatively TRBD1 (5 bases). Germline V gene sequence: CDR1 SGHNT, CDR2 YENEEA. The CDR3 runs 15 residues. V shed 5 bases and J shed 7 bases, with 20 bases lying between them. The CDR3 sequence: CASSRGATAAGTQYF. CDR3 nucleotide sequence: TGTGCCAGCAGCCGTGGGGCGACAGCAGCCGGGACCCAGTACTTC.

The chain couples TRBV10-1 to TRBJ2-1, with TRBD1 matching 8 bases. This CDR3 region has 14 residues. Losses at the gene ends were 0 bases for V and 8 bases for J; bases not matched to a gene: 3. Germline values: CDR1 WNHNN, CDR2 SYGVQD (reference sequence). The CDR3 here is CASSESTGVDEQFF. Written as DNA, the CDR3 is TGCGCCAGCAGTGAGTCGACAGGGGTAGATGAGCAGTTCTTC.

The V gene is TRBV4-2, the J gene TRBJ2-5, with 12 bases lining up with TRBD1. Germline lookup yields CDR1 LGHNA and CDR2 YNFKEQ. Germline trimming cut 2 bases from V and 11 bases from J; bases unmatched to any gene: 12. This CDR3 comprises 16 residues. The CDR3 coding sequence is TGTGCCAGCAGCCAACACCCGGGACAGGGGGCGTGGGAGCAGTACTTC. Its protein is CASSQHPGQGAWEQYF.

The chain couples TRBV9 to TRBJ2-5; D ambiguous. There are 14 residues in the CDR3. CDR1 is SGDLS and CDR2 is YYNGEE in the germline V gene. Trimming stripped 4 bases from V and 1 base from J, with 11 bases between. CDR3 DNA: TGTGCCAGCAGCCGCCAAGACACCCAAGAGACCCAGTACTTC. Translation gives CASSRQDTQETQYF.

CDR3 in DNA: TGTGCCAGCAGTACCGGCGGACAGGGAGTAGAGACCCAGTACTTC. Its protein is CASSTGGQGVETQYF. The chain combines TRBV6-1 with TRBJ2-5; 8 nucleotides match TRBD1. The CDR3 runs to 15 residues. Trimming took 5 bases from V and 4 from J; bases not matched to a gene: 9. Germline V gene lookup returns CDR1 MNHNS and CDR2 SASEGT.

The J gene is TRBJ2-7, the V gene TRBV28, with 7 bases matching TRBD2. The germline CDR1 and CDR2 sequences are MDHEN and SYDVKM. This CDR3 has 14 amino acids. V gave up 2 bases and J gave up 2 bases; unmatched junction bases: 3. Here the CDR3 DNA reads TGTGCCAGCAGTTTAATACTAGCGCCCTACGAGCAGTACTTC. Translation: CASSLILAPYEQYF.

The chain joins TRBV19 to TRBJ2-5, with D tentatively TRBD1 (6 bases). Germline V CDR1 and CDR2: LNHDA, SQIVND (reference sequence). The V end lost 4 bases, the J end lost 5 bases, and 11 bases lay between the germline ends. This CDR3 contains 13 residues. The CDR3 DNA reads TGTGCCAGTAGTACCGGCAGGGGCGAGACCCAGTACTTC. This sequence encodes CASSTGRGETQYF. Looking up the rest from reference TRBV19 and TRBJ2-5 gives the full variable domain: DGGITQSPKYLFRKEGQNVTLSCEQNLNHDAMYWYRQDPGQGLRLIYYSQIVNDFQKGDIAEGYSVSREKKESFPLTVTSAQKNPTAFYLCASSTGRGETQYFGPGTRLLVL.

The J gene is TRBJ2-3, the V gene TRBV10-3; 10 nucleotides align to TRBD2. The V gene's germline CDR1 is ENHRY and CDR2 SYGVKD. With V trimmed by 5 bases and J by 2 bases, 7 bases remained unmatched. The CDR3 extends over 16 amino acids. CDR3 nucleotides: TGTGCCATCAGTTACAGCGGGAGGGCCAACACAGATACGCAGTATTTT. Translation: CAISYSGRANTDTQYF.

The V call is TRBV19, the J call TRBJ1-1, with D tentatively TRBD1 (6 bases). The CDR3 totals 14 residues. Germline CDR1 LNHDA, CDR2 SQIVND (reference sequence). V lost 1 base, J lost 5 bases, and 11 bases lay in between. CDR3 loop: CASSIAQGWTEAFF. The CDR3 nucleotides are TGTGCCAGTAGTATAGCCCAGGGGTGGACTGAAGCTTTCTTT. The full variable domain, completed using reference TRBV19 and TRBJ1-1, is DGGITQSPKYLFRKEGQNVTLSCEQNLNHDAMYWYRQDPGQGLRLIYYSQIVNDFQKGDIAEGYSVSREKKESFPLTVTSAQKNPTAFYLCASSIAQGWTEAFFGQGTRLTVV.

V gene TRBV5-1 combines with J gene TRBJ2-1, with a weak D call TRBD2 (6 bases). V lost 4 bases and J 1 base, leaving 18 bases between the germline ends. The CDR3 is made up of 17 amino acids. CDR1 SGHRS and CDR2 YFSETQ come from the germline V gene. The CDR3 sequence: CASSAKPSAPSYNEQFF. CDR3 nucleotide sequence: TGCGCCAGCAGCGCCAAACCTAGCGCGCCTTCCTACAATGAGCAGTTCTTC.

This clone occurred once. This chain connects TRBV27 to TRBJ1-2; possibly TRBD1 for D (6 bases). The CDR3 runs to 13 residues. V shed 3 bases and J shed 4 bases, with 9 bases lying between them. The germline V gene encodes CDR1 MNHEY and CDR2 SMNVEV (reference sequence). In nucleotides, the CDR3 is TGTGCCAGCAGTTTTATGGGGGCCTATGGCTACACCTTC. Translating gives CASSFMGAYGYTF.

The CDR3 sequence: CASSESGFYDNEQFF. CDR3 in DNA: TGTGCCAGCAGTGAATCAGGGTTCTACGACAATGAGCAGTTCTTC. The gene calls are TRBV6-1 and TRBJ2-1; D is perhaps TRBD1 (5 bases). Germline CDR1 MNHNS, CDR2 SASEGT. The length of the CDR3 is 15 residues. V was cut by 2 bases and J by 5 bases, with 13 bases left in between.

This clone was picked up one time. A read error may produce the germline difference seen at one junction end. V usage is TRBV7-9 and J usage is TRBJ2-3; no clear D. Germline V CDR1 and CDR2: SEHNR, FQNEAQ (reference sequence). The CDR3 runs to 12 residues. The CDR3 DNA reads as TGTTCCAGCAGCCCCCGTCCCGATACGCAGTATTTT. It codes for CSSSPRPDTQYF.

Comments on this clone: In the same sample, other DNA sequences code for this CDR3. This sequence joins TRBV5-1 and TRBJ2-5, with TRBD1 identical over 8 bases. Germline CDR1 is SGHRS and CDR2 is YFSETQ. This CDR3 spans 14 amino acids. Germline trimming cut 4 bases from V and 4 bases from J; bases unmatched to any gene: 6. The CDR3 nucleotides read TGCGCCAGCAGCGGACAGGGTCGGGGAGAGACCCAGTACTTC. It codes for CASSGQGRGETQYF.

The chain has TRBV7-2 and TRBJ1-1, with D unresolved. The CDR3 sequence is 13 residues long. Between the trimmed V and J ends, which lost 5 bases and 4 bases, there was a span of 11 bases. Germline CDR1 reads SGHTA; CDR2 reads FQGNSA. The DNA for the CDR3 is TGTGCCAGCAGCCCTTTAATCGGCACTGAAGCTTTCTTT. Translating gives CASSPLIGTEAFF.